This T cell receptor beta chain was sequenced in a study of cytomegalovirus exposure and HLA in healthy donors. Overall study: The Caucasian-associated ancestry cluster held 65% to 85% of around 380 genotyped donors. Regarding the study as a whole: For presence/absence analyses, sequencing depth was assumed to be roughly uniform across donors.

Vbeta (60) and Jbeta (13) primers were used in the PCR. Method: immunoSEQ multiplex PCR; TCRdb's copy keeps in-frame clones and lacks some. The sample shows approximately 300,000 clones, 80% of them seen only once. The CDR3 has 15 residues. Per germline, CDR1 SEHNR and CDR2 FQNEAQ (reference sequence). V gave up 2 bases and J gave up 2 bases, with 12 bases separating them. A note on this clone: Its antigen is still unknown.

The origin of this receptor is a girl under 10 years old in good health and CMV-seronegative. The source material was PBMCs. The rearrangement uses TRBV7-9 and TRBJ2-5; TRBD1 is a possible D gene (6 bases). As DNA, the CDR3 is TGTGCCAGCAGCTTACGGACAGAATATCAAGAGACCCAGTACTTC. It yields the protein CASSLRTEYQETQYF.